This TCR beta chain is drawn from a study of T-cell memory formation after mild COVID-19. Germline V gene sequence: CDR1 SEHNR, CDR2 FQNEAQ (reference sequence). This CDR3 has 14 amino acids. Trimming left V 2 bases short and J 3 bases short, with 7 bases between. This clonotype has a handful of counts. Its matching antigen is unknown. TCRdb reanalysed the 5' RACE reads using MiXCR and keeps one entry per CDR3 protein. This repertoire shows 470,000 or so distinct CDR3 sequences, around 18% found once; its top ten account for 7.5% to 10%. Study results and limitations: Clones contracting day 15 to 85 were balanced CD4/CD8; later expanders leaned CD4+. SARS-CoV-2 specificity of second-wave clones peaking day 37 was unconfirmed.

The chain carries TRBV7-9 and TRBJ1-4; D is uncertain. Sequenced input: PBMCs or a T cell subset sorted from them (not recorded which). This receptor was obtained from an adult woman who had mild COVID-19 (a few samples of this study predate the infection). Cell type and time point are not known. CDR3: CASSLTRANEKLFF. The CDR3 coding sequence is TGTGCCAGCAGCTTAACTAGGGCTAATGAAAAACTGTTTTTT.